This T cell receptor beta chain comes out of a study of cytomegalovirus exposure and HLA in healthy donors. The CDR3 covers 15 residues. CDR1 is MNHEY, CDR2 SMNVEV, per germline (reference sequence). Trimming removed 2 bases from V and 7 bases from J; junction bases left unmatched: 9. PCR involved 60 Vbeta and 13 Jbeta primers. The table came from immunoSEQ multiplex PCR; TCRdb's copy has only in-frame clones and leaves some out. Here the sample spans some 200,000 clones, roughly 79% being singletons. This sequence joins TRBV27 and TRBJ2-7; TRBD2 matches at 9 bases. The TCR comes from a woman under 40 in good health and CMV-seropositive. What was sequenced was PBMCs. The CDR3 DNA is TGTGCCAGCAGTTTAGAGGGCGGGGGGGCCGGAGAGCAGTACTTC. Amino acid sequence: CASSLEGGGAGEQYF.